This TCR beta chain was documented in a study of tumor-infiltrating lymphocytes in primary liver carcinoma. Study as a whole: Each of the growths was stage T1-T3 N0M0, extending roughly 4.2 to 11 cm across.

Co-extraction of RNA and DNA was performed on about 20-33 mg of unsorted bulk tissue. Notes on this clonotype: One end of the junction fails to match germline, which may point to a read error.

From 400 to 500 ng total RNA, TCR beta cDNA was generated with a primer in the constant region. Three-round nested multiplex PCR performed with slightly modified ARM-PCR produced the TCR beta libraries. The study ran its first two PCR rounds for roughly 11 cycles each, using TRBV1-TRBV30 forward primers and a C-beta reverse primer. Each CDR3 protein is one row after TCRdb ran MiXCR on the multiplex PCR reads. Of tens of thousands of distinct CDR3 sequences listed, 69% were seen once; the top ten hold about 28%. In germline, CDR1 is MNHNY, CDR2 SVGAGI (reference sequence). The CDR3 covers 16 residues.

The sample was tumor-adjacent normal liver tissue. V gene TRBV6-6 combines with J gene TRBJ2-5, with a tentative D call TRBD1 (5 bases). The receptor was derived from a man aged 35 to 55 with primary liver carcinoma and hepatitis B virus infection. The CDR3: CASSLTAPIAQGTQYF. The CDR3, as DNA: TGCGCCAGCAGCTTGACAGCCCCTATTGCCCAAGGGACCCAGTACTTC.